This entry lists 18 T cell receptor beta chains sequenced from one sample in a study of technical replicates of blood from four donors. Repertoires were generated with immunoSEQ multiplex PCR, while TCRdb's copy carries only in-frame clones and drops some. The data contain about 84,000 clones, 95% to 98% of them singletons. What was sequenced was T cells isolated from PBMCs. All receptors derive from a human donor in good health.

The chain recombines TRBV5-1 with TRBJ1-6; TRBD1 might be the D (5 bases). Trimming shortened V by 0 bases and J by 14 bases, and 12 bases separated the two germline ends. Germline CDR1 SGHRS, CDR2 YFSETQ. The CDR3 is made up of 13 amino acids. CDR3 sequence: CASSLGGVSALHF. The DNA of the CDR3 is TGCGCCAGCAGCTTGGGGGGCGTGTCGGCCCTCCACTTT.

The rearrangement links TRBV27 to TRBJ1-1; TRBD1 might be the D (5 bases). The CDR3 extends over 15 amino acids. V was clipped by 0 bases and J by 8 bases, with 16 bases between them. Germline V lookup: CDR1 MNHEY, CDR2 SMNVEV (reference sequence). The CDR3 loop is CASSLSVLLTAEAFF. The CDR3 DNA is TGTGCCAGCAGTTTATCAGTCCTGTTGACAGCCGAAGCTTTCTTT.

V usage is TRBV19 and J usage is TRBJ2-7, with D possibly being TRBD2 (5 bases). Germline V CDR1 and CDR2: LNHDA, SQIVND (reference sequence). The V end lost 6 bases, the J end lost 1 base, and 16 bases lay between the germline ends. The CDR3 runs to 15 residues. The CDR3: CASSPLEAESYEQYF. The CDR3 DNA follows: TGTGCCAGTAGCCCCCTCGAAGCGGAATCCTACGAGCAGTACTTC.

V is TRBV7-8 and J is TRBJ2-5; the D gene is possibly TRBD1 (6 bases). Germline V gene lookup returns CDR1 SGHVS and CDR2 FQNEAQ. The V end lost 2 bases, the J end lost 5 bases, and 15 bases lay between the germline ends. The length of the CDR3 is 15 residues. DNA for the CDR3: TGTGCCAGCAGCTTAAATTCAGGGGAGCGGGAGACCCAGTACTTC. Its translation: CASSLNSGERETQYF. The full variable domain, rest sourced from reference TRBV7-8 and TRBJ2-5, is GAGVSQSPRYKVAKRGQDVALRCDPISGHVSLFWYQQALGQGPEFLTYFQNEAQLDKSGLPSDRFFAERPEGSVSTLKIQRTQQEDSAVYLCASSLNSGERETQYFGPGTRLLVL.

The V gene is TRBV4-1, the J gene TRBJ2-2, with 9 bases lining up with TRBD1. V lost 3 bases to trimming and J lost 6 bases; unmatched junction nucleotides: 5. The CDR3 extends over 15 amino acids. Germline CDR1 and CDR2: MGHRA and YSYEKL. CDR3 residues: CASSQGQGSAGELFF. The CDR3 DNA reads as TGCGCCAGCAGCCAGGGACAGGGAAGCGCCGGGGAGCTGTTTTTT.

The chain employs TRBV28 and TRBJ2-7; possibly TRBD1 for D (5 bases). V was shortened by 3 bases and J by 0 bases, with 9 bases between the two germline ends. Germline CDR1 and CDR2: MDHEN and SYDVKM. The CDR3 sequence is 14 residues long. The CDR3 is CASSFSRASYEQYF. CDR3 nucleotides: TGTGCCAGCAGTTTTAGCAGGGCCTCCTACGAGCAGTACTTC.

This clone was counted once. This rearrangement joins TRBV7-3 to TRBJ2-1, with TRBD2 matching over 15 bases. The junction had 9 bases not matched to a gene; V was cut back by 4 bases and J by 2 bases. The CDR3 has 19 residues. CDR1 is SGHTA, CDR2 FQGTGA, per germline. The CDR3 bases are TGTGCCAGCAGCTCGATACCGGGACTAGCGGGGGGAGCCTACAATGAGCAGTTCTTC. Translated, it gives CASSSIPGLAGGAYNEQFF.

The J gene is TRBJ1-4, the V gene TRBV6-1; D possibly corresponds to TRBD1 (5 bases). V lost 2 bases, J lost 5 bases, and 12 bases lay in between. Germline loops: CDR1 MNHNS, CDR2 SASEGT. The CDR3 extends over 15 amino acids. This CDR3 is CASSELAGGNEKLFF. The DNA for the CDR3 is TGTGCCAGCAGTGAATTAGCGGGGGGGAATGAAAAACTGTTTTTT.

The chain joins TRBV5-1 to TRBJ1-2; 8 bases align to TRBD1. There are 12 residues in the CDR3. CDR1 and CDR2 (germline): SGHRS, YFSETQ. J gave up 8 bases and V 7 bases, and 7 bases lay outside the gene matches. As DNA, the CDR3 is TGCGCCAGCCATAACCCAGGGGGCGGCTACACCTTC. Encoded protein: CASHNPGGGYTF.

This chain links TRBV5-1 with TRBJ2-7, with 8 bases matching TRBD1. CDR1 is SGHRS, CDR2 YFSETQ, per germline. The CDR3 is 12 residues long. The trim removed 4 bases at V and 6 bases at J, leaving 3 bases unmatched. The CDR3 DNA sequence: TGCGCCAGCAGCCCACAGGGGGGCGAGCAGTACTTC. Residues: CASSPQGGEQYF.

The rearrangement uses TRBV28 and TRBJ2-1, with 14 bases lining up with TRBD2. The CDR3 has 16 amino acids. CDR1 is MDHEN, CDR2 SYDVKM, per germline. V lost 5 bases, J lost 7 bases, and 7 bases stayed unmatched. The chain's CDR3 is CASSLGTSGSMNEQFF. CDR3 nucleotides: TGTGCCAGCAGTCTAGGGACTAGCGGGAGCATGAATGAGCAGTTCTTC.

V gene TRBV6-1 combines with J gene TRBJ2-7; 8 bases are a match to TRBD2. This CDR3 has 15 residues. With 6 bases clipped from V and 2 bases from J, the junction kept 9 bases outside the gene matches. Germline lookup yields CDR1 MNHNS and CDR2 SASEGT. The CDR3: CASRLIAGTAYEQYF. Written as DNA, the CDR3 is TGTGCCAGCAGGCTCATAGCGGGGACCGCCTACGAGCAGTACTTC.

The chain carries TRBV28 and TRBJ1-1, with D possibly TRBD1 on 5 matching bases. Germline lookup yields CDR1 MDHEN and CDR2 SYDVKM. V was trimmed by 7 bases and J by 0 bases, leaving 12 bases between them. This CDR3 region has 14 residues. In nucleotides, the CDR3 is TGTGCCAGCAATCTCAGGGCCCTGAACACTGAAGCTTTCTTT. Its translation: CASNLRALNTEAFF. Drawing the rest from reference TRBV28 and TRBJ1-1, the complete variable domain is DVKVTQSSRYLVKRTGEKVFLECVQDMDHENMFWYRQDPGLGLRLIYFSYDVKMKEKGDIPEGYSVSREKKERFSLILESASTNQTSMYLCASNLRALNTEAFFGQGTRLTVV.

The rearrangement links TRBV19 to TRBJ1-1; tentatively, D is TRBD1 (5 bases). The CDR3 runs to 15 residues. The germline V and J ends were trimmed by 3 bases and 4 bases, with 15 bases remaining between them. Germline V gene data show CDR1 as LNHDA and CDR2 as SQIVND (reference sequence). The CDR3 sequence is CASSIWGLSRTEAFF. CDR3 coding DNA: TGTGCCAGTAGTATTTGGGGCTTATCGCGCACTGAAGCTTTCTTT.

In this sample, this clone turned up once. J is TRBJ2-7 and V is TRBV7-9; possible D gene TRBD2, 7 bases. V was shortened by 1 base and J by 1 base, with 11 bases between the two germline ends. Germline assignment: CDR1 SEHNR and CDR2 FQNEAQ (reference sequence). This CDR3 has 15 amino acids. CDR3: CASSLVGGESYEQYF. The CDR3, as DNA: TGTGCCAGCAGCTTAGTAGGGGGGGAATCCTACGAGCAGTACTTC.

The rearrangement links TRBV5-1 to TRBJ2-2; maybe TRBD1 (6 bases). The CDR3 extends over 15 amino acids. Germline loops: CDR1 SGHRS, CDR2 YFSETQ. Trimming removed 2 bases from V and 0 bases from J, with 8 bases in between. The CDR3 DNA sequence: TGCGCCAGCAGCTTCGGGACACCGAACACCGGGGAGCTGTTTTTT. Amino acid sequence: CASSFGTPNTGELFF.

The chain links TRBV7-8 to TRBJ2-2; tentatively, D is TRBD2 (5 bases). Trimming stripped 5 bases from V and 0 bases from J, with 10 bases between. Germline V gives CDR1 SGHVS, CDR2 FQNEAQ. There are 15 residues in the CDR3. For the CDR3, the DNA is TGTGCCAGCAGCAAGAGCGGCTCGAACACCGGGGAGCTGTTTTTT. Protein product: CASSKSGSNTGELFF.

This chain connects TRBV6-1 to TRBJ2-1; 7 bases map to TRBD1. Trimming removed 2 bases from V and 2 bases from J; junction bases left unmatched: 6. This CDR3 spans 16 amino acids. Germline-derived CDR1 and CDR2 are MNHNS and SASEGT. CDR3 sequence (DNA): TGTGCCAGCAGTGAAAGGACAGGAATTACCTACAATGAGCAGTTCTTC. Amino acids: CASSERTGITYNEQFF.